This TCR beta chain is drawn from a study of T cell clones after liver transplantation. For the study at large: Blood was drawn pre-transplant, before withdrawal, and after full or failed withdrawal. Whole-study findings and limits: The donor-reactive repertoire was only partly measurable in two subjects, lacking donor cells.

Clones were sequenced by immunoSEQ multiplex PCR, and TCRdb holds only the in-frame ones, with some missing. The data show 55,000 to 75,000 clones, 70% seen once. On this clone: Its cognate antigen is unknown.

The specimen comprised CD4+ T cells from blood, sampled at the approximately 15-month timepoint. This sequence originates from a human patient who received a liver transplant. Some T cells may originate from the graft donor.

The CDR3 here is CASSPPGWGNTEAFF. The CDR3 region has the DNA TGTGCCAGCTCACCTCCAGGGTGGGGGAACACTGAAGCTTTCTTT. This chain joins TRBV18 and TRBJ1-1; TRBD1 is a possible D gene (5 bases). Trimming stripped 3 bases from V and 1 base from J, with 12 bases between. The CDR3 contains 15 residues. Germline CDR1 KGHSH, CDR2 LQKENI.